This passage covers 12 T cell receptor beta chains from one sample sequenced in a study of cytomegalovirus exposure and HLA in healthy donors. The primer mix had 60 Vbeta and 13 Jbeta primers. Sequencing used immunoSEQ multiplex PCR; TCRdb keeps in-frame clones, though not all of them. Altogether under 200,000 clones are present, roughly 80% being singletons, with the ten largest covering around 1.7%. Material for sequencing was PBMCs. Every receptor here comes from a woman in her late teens or twenties in good health and CMV-seronegative.

The chain employs TRBV4-1 and TRBJ1-6; a possible D gene is TRBD1 (6 bases). The length of the CDR3 is 15 residues. With 2 bases removed from V and 9 bases from J, the gap between germline ends came to 14 bases. Germline V gene data show CDR1 as MGHRA and CDR2 as YSYEKL. CDR3 residues: CASSQTPAGVSPLHF. CDR3 in DNA: TGCGCCAGCAGCCAAACACCCGCAGGGGTTTCACCCCTCCACTTT.

The CDR3 coding sequence is TGTGCCAGCATGAGACATCCGCAGAGCTCCTACGAGCAGTACGTC. It translates to CASMRHPQSSYEQYV. The chain carries TRBV2 and TRBJ2-7; D not certain. Germline V CDR1 and CDR2: SNHLY, FYNNEI. The CDR3 contains 15 residues. V dropped 7 bases and J dropped 0 bases, with 16 bases sitting between them.

The gene calls are TRBV28 and TRBJ1-1; 11 bases align to TRBD1. Germline V gives CDR1 MDHEN, CDR2 SYDVKM. This CDR3 comprises 17 residues. Unmatched junction bases numbered 15, after V lost 7 bases and J lost 5 bases. The CDR3 DNA reads as TGTGCCAGCACTCAATCCGGGACAGGGGGATACTTGACTGAAGCTTTCTTT. This encodes CASTQSGTGGYLTEAFF.

V usage is TRBV25-1 and J usage is TRBJ1-4; no definite D call. The CDR3 is 14 amino acids. Trimming cost V 2 bases and J 3 bases, with 7 bases left between them. Germline lookup yields CDR1 MGHDK and CDR2 SYGVNS. The CDR3 DNA is TGTGCCAGCAGTGAAGCCAGTTCTAATGAAAAACTGTTTTTT. Protein sequence: CASSEASSNEKLFF.

This chain connects TRBV6-5 to TRBJ1-5, with TRBD1 identical over 10 bases. V was pared by 1 base and J by 5 bases, with 2 bases of the junction left unmatched. Germline CDR1 and CDR2: MNHEY and SVGAGI. This CDR3 is 15 amino acids long. The CDR3 protein is CASSYWDRGDQPQHF. In DNA, the CDR3 is TGTGCCAGCAGTTACTGGGACAGGGGTGATCAGCCCCAGCATTTT.

The chain employs TRBV15 and TRBJ1-1; D unresolved. The CDR3 consists of 17 residues. Trimming removed 5 bases from V and 5 bases from J, with 24 bases in between. Looked up from germline, CDR1 is LNHNV and CDR2 is YYDKDF (reference sequence). The CDR3 DNA is TGTGCCACCAGCGGAGGAGGAGGTGTCCGAGGCCGTACTGAAGCTTTCTTT. Amino acid sequence: CATSGGGGVRGRTEAFF.

The J gene is TRBJ2-1, the V gene TRBV5-4; D not resolved. Germline loops: CDR1 SGHNT, CDR2 YYREEE (reference sequence). Trimming cost V 7 bases and J 12 bases, with 20 bases left between them. The length of the CDR3 is 13 residues. The CDR3 loop is CASSPRPGSGQFF. The CDR3 nucleotides read TGTGCCAGCTCCCCTCGGCCCGGGTCTGGGCAGTTCTTC.

This sequence joins TRBV9 and TRBJ2-5, with 10 positions matching TRBD2. V was pared by 4 bases and J by 11 bases, with 17 bases of the junction left unmatched. The CDR3 length is 16 residues. Germline V gene data show CDR1 as SGDLS and CDR2 as YYNGEE. As DNA, the CDR3 is TGTGCCAGCAGCCCCCACCCTGGAGCGGGAGGGCGTGAGCAGTACTTC. This gives the protein CASSPHPGAGGREQYF.

The chain employs TRBV7-2 and TRBJ2-2; 7 bases match TRBD1. This CDR3 is 15 amino acids long. The V gene's germline CDR1 is SGHTA and CDR2 FQGNSA. V was pared by 5 bases and J by 2 bases, with 5 bases of the junction left unmatched. CDR3 amino acids: CASSHRGHNTGELFF. The CDR3 nucleotides are TGTGCCAGCAGCCACAGGGGACATAACACCGGGGAGCTGTTTTTT.

The CDR3 DNA reads TGTGCCAGCAGCGCAAGAGGGGGCGGAAACACCATATATTTT. It is translated as CASSARGGGNTIYF. This chain joins TRBV7-2 and TRBJ1-3; 7 nucleotides align to TRBD1. CDR1 is SGHTA, CDR2 FQGNSA, per germline. V gave up 5 bases and J gave up 4 bases; unmatched junction bases: 5. This CDR3 region has 14 residues.

The V call is TRBV2, the J call TRBJ2-7, with TRBD2 identical over 9 bases. Trimming removed 4 bases from V and 2 bases from J; junction bases left unmatched: 6. The CDR3 length is 15 residues. Germline values: CDR1 SNHLY, CDR2 FYNNEI. The CDR3 sequence is CASSVASGVPYEQYV. DNA of the CDR3: TGTGCCAGCAGTGTCGCTAGCGGGGTCCCCTACGAGCAGTACGTC.

The V gene is TRBV7-2, the J gene TRBJ2-5, with a possible D match to TRBD2 (6 bases). CDR1 is SGHTA and CDR2 is FQGNSA in the germline V gene. Trimming pared 3 bases from V and 4 bases from J, leaving 12 bases between. The CDR3 loop spans 14 amino acids. In nucleotides, the CDR3 is TGTGCCAGCAGCTTCCCGGGAGTGGGAGAGACCCAGTACTTC. Amino acid sequence: CASSFPGVGETQYF.